The 6 T cell receptor beta chains in this list originate from one sample, sequenced in a study of blood T cell repertoires in COVID-19. The repertoire was sequenced with immunoSEQ multiplex PCR; TCRdb's copy has only in-frame clones and lacks some. This table has about 85,000 clones, around 88% appearing once. Source material: peripheral blood. The receptors originated from a man in his sixties with acute or convalescent COVID-19.

The chain is built from TRBV5-1 and TRBJ2-1; maybe TRBD2 (6 bases). The V gene's germline CDR1 is SGHRS and CDR2 YFSETQ. The CDR3 loop spans 16 amino acids. Trimming took 0 bases from V and 2 from J, leaving 12 bases between them. CDR3 DNA: TGCGCCAGCAGCTTGGCGGGTTGGGGGGCCTACAATGAGCAGTTCTTC. This encodes CASSLAGWGAYNEQFF.

V gene TRBV20-1 combines with J gene TRBJ1-1; 8 nucleotides agree with TRBD1. Germline V lookup: CDR1 DFQATT, CDR2 SNEGSKA (reference sequence). The CDR3 spans 17 residues. The trim removed 3 bases at V and 3 bases at J, leaving 15 bases unmatched. The CDR3 loop reads CSASSGGDPARHTEAFF. CDR3 bases: TGCAGTGCTAGTTCAGGGGGCGATCCGGCTCGCCACACTGAAGCTTTCTTT.

This chain uses TRBV11-2 with TRBJ2-2; 8 nucleotides match TRBD1. V shed 5 bases and J 0 bases; nucleotides not matched to a gene: 2. CDR3 length equals 15 residues. CDR1 is SGHAT and CDR2 is FQNNGV in the germline V gene. The CDR3 DNA follows: TGTGCCAGCAGCCTGGGACAGGCGAACACCGGGGAGCTGTTTTTT. The encoded protein is CASSLGQANTGELFF.

Notes on this clone: Additional DNA sequences in this sample encode the identical CDR3. This chain connects TRBV19 to TRBJ2-7; 7 bases map to TRBD1. Looked up from germline, CDR1 is LNHDA and CDR2 is SQIVND (reference sequence). After removal of 5 bases from V and 3 bases from J, the junction contained 4 bases not matched to a gene. CDR3 size: 13 residues. The CDR3 coding sequence is TGTGCCAGTAGTCTTCGACAGGGCTACGAGCAGTACTTC. Amino acids: CASSLRQGYEQYF.

V is TRBV3-1 (or the pseudogene TRBV3-2) and J is TRBJ2-3, with 9 nucleotides matching TRBD2. The CDR3 runs to 18 residues. Germline V lookup: CDR1 LGHDT, CDR2 YNNKEL (reference sequence). V shed 1 base, J shed 1 base, and the junction held 9 bases outside the gene matches. CDR3 region: CASSQVPIERGGTDTQYF. CDR3 nucleotide sequence: TGTGCCAGCAGCCAAGTCCCGATAGAGCGGGGGGGCACAGATACGCAGTATTTT.

The rearrangement links TRBV7-2 to TRBJ1-2; D may be TRBD1 (6 bases). V lost 4 bases and J lost 4, with 13 bases in between. The CDR3 totals 14 residues. The V gene's germline CDR1 is SGHTA and CDR2 FQGNSA. CDR3 DNA sequence: TGTGCCAGCAGCTCCCTAACGGACAGCTATGGCTACACCTTC. This translates into CASSSLTDSYGYTF.